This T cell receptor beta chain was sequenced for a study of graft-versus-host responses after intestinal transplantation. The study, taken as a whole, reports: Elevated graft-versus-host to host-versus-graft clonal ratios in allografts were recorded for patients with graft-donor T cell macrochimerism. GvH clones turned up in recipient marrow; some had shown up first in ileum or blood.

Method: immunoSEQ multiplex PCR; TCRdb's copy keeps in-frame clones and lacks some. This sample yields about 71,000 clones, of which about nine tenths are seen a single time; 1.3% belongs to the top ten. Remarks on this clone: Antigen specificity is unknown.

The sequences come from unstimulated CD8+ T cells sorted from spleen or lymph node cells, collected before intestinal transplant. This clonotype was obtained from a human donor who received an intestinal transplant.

This chain's CDR3 is CASSVGGGHSYEQYF. In DNA, the CDR3 is TGTGCCAGCAGTGTGGGCGGGGGGCACTCCTACGAGCAGTACTTC. The chain is built from TRBV2 and TRBJ2-5; the match to TRBD2 covers 8 bases. The end of the DNA is better explained by TRBJ2-7, so the J call may be wrong. The CDR3 extends over 15 amino acids. Germline CDR1 SNHLY, CDR2 FYNNEI.